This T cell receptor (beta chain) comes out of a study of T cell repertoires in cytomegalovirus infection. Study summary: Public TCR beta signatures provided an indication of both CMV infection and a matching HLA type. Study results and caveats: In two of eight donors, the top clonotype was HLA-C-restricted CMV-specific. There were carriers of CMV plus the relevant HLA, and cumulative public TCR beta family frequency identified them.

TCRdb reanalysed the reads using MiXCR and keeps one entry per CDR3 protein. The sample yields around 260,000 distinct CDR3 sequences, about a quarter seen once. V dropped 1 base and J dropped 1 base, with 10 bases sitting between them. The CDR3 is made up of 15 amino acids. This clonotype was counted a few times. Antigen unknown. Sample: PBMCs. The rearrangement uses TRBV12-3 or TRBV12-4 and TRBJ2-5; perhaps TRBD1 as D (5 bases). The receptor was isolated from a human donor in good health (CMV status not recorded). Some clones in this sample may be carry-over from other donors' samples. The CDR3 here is CASSLGGNFQETQYF. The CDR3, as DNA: TGTGCCAGCAGTTTAGGGGGCAACTTCCAAGAGACCCAGTACTTC.